One T cell receptor beta chain is described in this entry. Its target is not known. The repertoire was sequenced with immunoSEQ multiplex PCR; TCRdb's copy has only in-frame clones and lacks some. This sample has tens of thousands of clones, with 65% to 75% found just once. The data originate from a study of T cell clones after liver transplantation. Points from the study as a whole: In two subjects, few donor cells limited the measurable donor-reactive repertoire.

Trimming took 4 bases from V and 4 from J, leaving 11 bases between them. Per germline, CDR1 WSHSY and CDR2 SAAADI. This CDR3 region has 14 residues. The specimen was CD4+ T cells from blood, collected before liver transplant. The chain couples TRBV10-2 to TRBJ1-5, with D possibly being TRBD1 (5 bases). The sequence was obtained from a human donor who received a liver transplant. CDR3 loop: CASSGDGGNQPQHF. Here the CDR3 DNA reads TGCGCCAGCAGTGGGGACGGGGGGAATCAGCCCCAGCATTTT.